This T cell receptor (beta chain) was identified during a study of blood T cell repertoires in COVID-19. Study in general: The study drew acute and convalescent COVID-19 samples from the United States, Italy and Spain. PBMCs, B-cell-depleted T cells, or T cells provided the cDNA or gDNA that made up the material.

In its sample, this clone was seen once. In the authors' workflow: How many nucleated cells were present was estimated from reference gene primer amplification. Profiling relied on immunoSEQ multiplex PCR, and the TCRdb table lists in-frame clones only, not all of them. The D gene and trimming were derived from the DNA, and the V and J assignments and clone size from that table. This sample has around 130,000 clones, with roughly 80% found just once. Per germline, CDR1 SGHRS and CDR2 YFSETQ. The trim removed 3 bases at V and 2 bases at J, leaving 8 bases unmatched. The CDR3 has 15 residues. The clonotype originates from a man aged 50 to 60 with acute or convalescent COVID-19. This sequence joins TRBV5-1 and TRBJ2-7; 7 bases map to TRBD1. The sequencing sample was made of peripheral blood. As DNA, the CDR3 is TGCGCCAGCAGCTACGTAGCGACAGGGACCTACGAGCAGTACTTC. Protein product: CASSYVATGTYEQYF.